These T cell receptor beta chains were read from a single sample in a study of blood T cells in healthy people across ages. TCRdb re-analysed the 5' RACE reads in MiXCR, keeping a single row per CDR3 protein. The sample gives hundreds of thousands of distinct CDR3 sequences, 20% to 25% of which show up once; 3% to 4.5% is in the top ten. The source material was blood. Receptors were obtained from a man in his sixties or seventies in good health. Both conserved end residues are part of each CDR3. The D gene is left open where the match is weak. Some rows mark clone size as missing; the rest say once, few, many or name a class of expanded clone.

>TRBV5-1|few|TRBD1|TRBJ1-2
CASSYPTGTDNYGYTF
TGCGCAAGCAGCTACCCAACCGGGACAGACAACTATGGCTACACCTTC
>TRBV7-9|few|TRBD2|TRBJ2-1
CASSLMLAGGPGEQFF
TGTGCCAGCAGCTTAATGTTAGCGGGAGGGCCCGGTGAGCAGTTCTTC
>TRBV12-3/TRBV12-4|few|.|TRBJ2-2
CASSLELRGRTAGGLFF
TGTGCCAGCAGTTTAGAGCTTCGTGGGAGGACCGCCGGGGGGCTGTTTTTT
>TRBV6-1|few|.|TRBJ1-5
CASSAGDRPQHF
TGTGCCAGCAGTGCAGGGGACCGGCCCCAGCATTTT
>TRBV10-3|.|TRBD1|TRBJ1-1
CAISEDRGTTEAFF
TGTGCCATCAGTGAGGACAGGGGGACCACTGAAGCTTTCTTT
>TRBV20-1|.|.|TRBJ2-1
CSARDWRSSYNEQFF
TGCAGTGCCAGAGATTGGAGAAGCTCCTACAATGAGCAGTTCTTC
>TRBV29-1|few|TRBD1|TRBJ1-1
CSVLSPGQKNTEAFF
TGCAGCGTTCTAAGTCCGGGACAGAAAAACACTGAAGCTTTCTTT
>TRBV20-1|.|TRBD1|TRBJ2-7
CSAHGTGGPNEQYF
TGCAGTGCCCACGGGACAGGGGGCCCCAACGAGCAGTACTTC
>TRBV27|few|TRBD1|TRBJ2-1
CASSWGTGADGEQFF
TGTGCCAGCAGTTGGGGGACAGGGGCGGATGGTGAGCAGTTCTTC
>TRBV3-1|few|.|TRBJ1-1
CASSQAGLNTEAFF
TGTGCCAGCAGCCAAGCGGGGCTGAACACTGAAGCTTTCTTT
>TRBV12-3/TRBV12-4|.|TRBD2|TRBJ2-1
CASSPRGGTNEQFF
TGTGCCAGCAGTCCCCGGGGGGGTACGAATGAGCAGTTCTTC
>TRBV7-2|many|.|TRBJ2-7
CASSPRLVLEQYF
TGTGCCAGCAGCCCGCGACTAGTTCTCGAGCAGTACTTC
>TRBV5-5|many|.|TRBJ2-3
CASSLAHLTDTQYF
TGTGCCAGCAGCTTGGCCCATCTCACAGATACGCAGTATTTT
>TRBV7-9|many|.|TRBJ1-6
CASSSREVGSPLHF
TGTGCCAGCAGCTCCCGTGAAGTTGGCTCACCCCTCCACTTT
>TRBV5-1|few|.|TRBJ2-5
CAGGLGNQETQYF
TGCGCCGGCGGCTTGGGAAACCAAGAGACCCAGTACTTC
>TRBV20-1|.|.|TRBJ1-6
CSAEGPGGSSAYNSPLHF
TGCAGTGCTGAGGGGCCCGGAGGAAGCTCGGCCTATAATTCACCCCTCCACTTT
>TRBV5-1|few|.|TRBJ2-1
CASSLELKPYNEQFF
TGCGCCAGCAGCTTGGAACTGAAACCCTACAATGAGCAGTTCTTC